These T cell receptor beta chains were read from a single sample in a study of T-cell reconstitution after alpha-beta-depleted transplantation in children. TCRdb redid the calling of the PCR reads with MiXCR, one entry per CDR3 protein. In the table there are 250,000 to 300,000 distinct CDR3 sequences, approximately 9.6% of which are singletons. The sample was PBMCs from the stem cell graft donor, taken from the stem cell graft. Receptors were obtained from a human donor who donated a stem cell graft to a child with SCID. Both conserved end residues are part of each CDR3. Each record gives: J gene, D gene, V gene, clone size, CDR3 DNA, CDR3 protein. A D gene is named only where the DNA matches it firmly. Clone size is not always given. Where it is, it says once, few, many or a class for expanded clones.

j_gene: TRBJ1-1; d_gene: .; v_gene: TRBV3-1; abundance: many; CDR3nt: TGTGCCAGCAGCCATCCAACTGGGCAGAACACTGAAGCTTTCTTT; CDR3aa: CASSHPTGQNTEAFF
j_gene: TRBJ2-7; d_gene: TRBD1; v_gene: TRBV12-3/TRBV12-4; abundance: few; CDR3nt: TGTGCCAGCAGTTTATCTCCCAAGACAGGGCCCAGCTCCTACGAGCAGTACTTC; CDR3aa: CASSLSPKTGPSSYEQYF
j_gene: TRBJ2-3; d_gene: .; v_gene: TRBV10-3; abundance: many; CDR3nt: TGTGCCATCAGTGACCGGGGGAGCACAGATACGCAGTATTTT; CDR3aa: CAISDRGSTDTQYF
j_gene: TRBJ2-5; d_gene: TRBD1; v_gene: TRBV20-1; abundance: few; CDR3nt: TGCAGTGCTAGAGTGGTGGCAGGGGGCTGGGAGACCCAGTACTTC; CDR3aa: CSARVVAGGWETQYF
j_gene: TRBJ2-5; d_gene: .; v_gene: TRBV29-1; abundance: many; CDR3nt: TGCAGCGTTGAAGTCCGAGTTCCCCAAGAGACCCAGTACTTC; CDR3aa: CSVEVRVPQETQYF
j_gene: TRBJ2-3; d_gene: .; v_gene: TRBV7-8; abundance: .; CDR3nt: TGTGCCAGCAGCTTAGGGATAAGCCAGAGGACGCAGTATTTT; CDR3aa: CASSLGISQRTQYF
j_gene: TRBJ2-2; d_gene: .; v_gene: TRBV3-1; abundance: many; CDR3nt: TGTGCCAGCGGCCTCAGGGTGTGGGACACCGGGGAGCTGTTTTTT; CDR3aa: CASGLRVWDTGELFF
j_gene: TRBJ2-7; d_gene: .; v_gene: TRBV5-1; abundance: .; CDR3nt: TGCGCCAGCAGCTTGGGGACATACTCCTACGAGCAGTACTTC; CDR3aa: CASSLGTYSYEQYF
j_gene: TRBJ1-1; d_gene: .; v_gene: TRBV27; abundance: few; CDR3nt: TGTGCCAGCAGTTTATCGGGGGGGCGGAACACTGAAGCTTTCTTT; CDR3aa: CASSLSGGRNTEAFF
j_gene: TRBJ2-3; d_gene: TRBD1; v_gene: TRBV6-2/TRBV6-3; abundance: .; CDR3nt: TGTGCCAGCAGCCCCGGACAGGGATTCACAGATACGCAGTATTTT; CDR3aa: CASSPGQGFTDTQYF
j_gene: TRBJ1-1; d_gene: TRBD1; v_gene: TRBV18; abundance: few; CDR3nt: TGTGCCAGCTCACCCCAAACTGACAGGGTTCCCGCTGAAGCTTTCTTT; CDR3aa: CASSPQTDRVPAEAFF
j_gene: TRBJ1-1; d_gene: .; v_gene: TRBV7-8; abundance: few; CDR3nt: TGTGCCAGCAGCCCAGAAACCCAGGGGAAAGCTTTCTTT; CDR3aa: CASSPETQGKAFF
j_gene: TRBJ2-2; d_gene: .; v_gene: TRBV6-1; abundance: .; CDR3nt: TGTGCCAACTCACCCAGTCGCGCAGGGAGCACCGGGGAGCTGTTTTTT; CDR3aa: CANSPSRAGSTGELFF
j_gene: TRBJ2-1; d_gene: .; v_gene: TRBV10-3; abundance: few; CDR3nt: TGTGCCATCAGTGAATATAGGTTCTTC; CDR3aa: CAISEYRFF
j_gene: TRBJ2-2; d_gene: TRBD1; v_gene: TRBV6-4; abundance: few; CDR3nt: TGTGCCAGCAGAGCACAGGGGGCCGGGGGCACCGGGGAGCTGTTTTTT; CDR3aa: CASRAQGAGGTGELFF
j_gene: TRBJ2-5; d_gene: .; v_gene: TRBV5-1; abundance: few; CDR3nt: TGCGCCAGCAGCGCCTCGACAGGGAGGCAAGAGACCCAGTACTTC; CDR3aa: CASSASTGRQETQYF
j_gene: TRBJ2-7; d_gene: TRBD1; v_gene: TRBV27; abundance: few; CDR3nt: TGTGCCAGCAGTTTACGACAGGGGAGTTTCCACGAGCAGTACTTC; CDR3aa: CASSLRQGSFHEQYF
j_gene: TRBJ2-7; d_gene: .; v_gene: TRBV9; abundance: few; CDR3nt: TGTGCCAGCAGCAAGGACATCACCTACGAGCAGTACTTC; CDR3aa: CASSKDITYEQYF
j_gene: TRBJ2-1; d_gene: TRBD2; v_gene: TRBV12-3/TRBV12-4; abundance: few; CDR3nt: TGTGCCAGCAGTTCCCCTTCAAGCGGGGGGAACAATGAGCAGTTCTTC; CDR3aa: CASSSPSSGGNNEQFF
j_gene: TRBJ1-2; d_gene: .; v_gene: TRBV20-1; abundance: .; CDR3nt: TGCAGTGCTAGGGTGGGGGTTAACTATGGCTACACCTTC; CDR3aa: CSARVGVNYGYTF
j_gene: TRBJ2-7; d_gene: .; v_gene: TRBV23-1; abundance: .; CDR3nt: TGCGCCAGCAGTCAATGTACTGGGACCTACGAGCAGTACTTC; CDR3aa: CASSQCTGTYEQYF
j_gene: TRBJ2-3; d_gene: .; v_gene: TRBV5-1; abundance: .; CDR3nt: TGCGCCAGCAGCTTACGACTAGGTGGCACAGATACGCAGTATTTT; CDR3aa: CASSLRLGGTDTQYF
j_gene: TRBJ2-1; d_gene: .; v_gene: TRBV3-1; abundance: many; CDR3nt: TGTGCCAGCAGCCAGGGATGGGACTCCTACAATGAGCAGTTCTTC; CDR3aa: CASSQGWDSYNEQFF
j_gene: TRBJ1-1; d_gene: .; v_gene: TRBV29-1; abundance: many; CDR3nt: TGCAGCGTTGATATCTCAGTAACTGAAGCTTTCTTT; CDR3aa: CSVDISVTEAFF
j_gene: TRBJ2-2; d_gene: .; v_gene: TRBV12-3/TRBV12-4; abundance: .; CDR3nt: TGTGCCAGCAGTTTATCTGTTTCCGGGGAGCTGTTTTTT; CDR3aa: CASSLSVSGELFF
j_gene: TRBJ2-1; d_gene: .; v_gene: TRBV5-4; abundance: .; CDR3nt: TGTGCCAGCAGCTTGTCCGGTAGAGGCGAGCAGTTCTTC; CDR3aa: CASSLSGRGEQFF
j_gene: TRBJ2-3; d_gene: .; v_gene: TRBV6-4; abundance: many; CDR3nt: TGTGCCAGCAGTGACTATCCGACAGGAACAAGGACAGATACGCAGTATTTT; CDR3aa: CASSDYPTGTRTDTQYF
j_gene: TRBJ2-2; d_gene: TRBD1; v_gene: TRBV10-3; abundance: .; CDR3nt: TGTGCCATCAGTAACGGACAGGGGAGCAAAACCGGGGAGCTGTTTTTT; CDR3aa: CAISNGQGSKTGELFF
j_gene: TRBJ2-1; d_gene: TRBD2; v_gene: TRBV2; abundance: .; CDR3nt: TGTGCCAGCAGGAAGACTAGCACCACCTACAATGAGCAGTTCTTC; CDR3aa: CASRKTSTTYNEQFF
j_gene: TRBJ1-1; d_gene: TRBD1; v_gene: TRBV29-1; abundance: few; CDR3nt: TGCAGCGCGACAGGGTCGGGGACTGAAGCTTTCTTT; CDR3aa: CSATGSGTEAFF
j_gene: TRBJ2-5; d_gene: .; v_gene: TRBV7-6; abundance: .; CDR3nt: TGTGCCAGCAGCTTAGCGGGGGGGCTTAAAGAGACCCAGTACTTC; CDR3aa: CASSLAGGLKETQYF
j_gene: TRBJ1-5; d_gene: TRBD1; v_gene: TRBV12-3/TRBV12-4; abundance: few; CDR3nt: TGTGCCAGCAGTCCGGGACAGATTAGCAATCAGCCCCAGCATTTT; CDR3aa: CASSPGQISNQPQHF
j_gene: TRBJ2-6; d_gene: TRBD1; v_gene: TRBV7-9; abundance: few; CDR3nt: TGTGCCAGCAGCTTAGCGACAGGGACGAGTGGGGCCAACGTCCTGACTTTC; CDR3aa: CASSLATGTSGANVLTF
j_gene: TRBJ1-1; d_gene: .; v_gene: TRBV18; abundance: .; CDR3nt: TGTGCCAGCAGGATAGGGGAAAACACTGAAGCTTTCTTT; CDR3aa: CASRIGENTEAFF
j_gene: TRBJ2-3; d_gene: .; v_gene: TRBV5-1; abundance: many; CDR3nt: TGCGCCAGCAGCTTTTGGGCCTCCACAGATACGCAGTATTTT; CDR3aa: CASSFWASTDTQYF
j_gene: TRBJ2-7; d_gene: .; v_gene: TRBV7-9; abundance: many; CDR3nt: TGTGCCAGCAGCTTAGACGTGGACTACGAGCAGTACTTC; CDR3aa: CASSLDVDYEQYF
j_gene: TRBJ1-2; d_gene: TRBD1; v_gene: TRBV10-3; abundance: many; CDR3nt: TGTGCCACCACTCCGGGACAGGGCTCTAACTATGGCTACACCTTC; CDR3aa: CATTPGQGSNYGYTF
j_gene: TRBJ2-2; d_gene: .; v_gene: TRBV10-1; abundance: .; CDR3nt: TGCGCCAGCAGCGCCTCTGGGGTCGGGGAGCTGTTTTTT; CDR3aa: CASSASGVGELFF
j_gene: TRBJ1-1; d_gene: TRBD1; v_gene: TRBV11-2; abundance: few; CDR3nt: TGTGCCAGCAGCTTAAATACAGGGGGCACTGAAGCTTTCTTT; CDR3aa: CASSLNTGGTEAFF
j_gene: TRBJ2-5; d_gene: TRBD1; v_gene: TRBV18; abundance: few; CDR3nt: TGTGCCAGCTCATCGTTGAAGACAGGGCGTAACCAAGAGACCCAGTACTTC; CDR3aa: CASSSLKTGRNQETQYF
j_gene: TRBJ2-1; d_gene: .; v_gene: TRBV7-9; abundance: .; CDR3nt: TGTGCCAGCAGCCGCGGCGGAGGCCGAGTATCAAATGAGCAGTTCTTC; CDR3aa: CASSRGGGRVSNEQFF
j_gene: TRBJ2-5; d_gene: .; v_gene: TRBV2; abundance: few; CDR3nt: TGTGCCAGCAGCCCGGGCCTAGGGGATGGAGAGACCCAGTACTTC; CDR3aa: CASSPGLGDGETQYF
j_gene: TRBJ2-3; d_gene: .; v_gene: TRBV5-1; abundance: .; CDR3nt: TGCGCCAGCAGCCCGGCACAGATCACAGATACGCAGTATTTT; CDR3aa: CASSPAQITDTQYF
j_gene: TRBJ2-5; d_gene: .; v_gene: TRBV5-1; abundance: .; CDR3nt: TGCGCCAGCAGCACGGGGAACACACAGACCTTTACCCAGTACTTC; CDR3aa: CASSTGNTQTFTQYF
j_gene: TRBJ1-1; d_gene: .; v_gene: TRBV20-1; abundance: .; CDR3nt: TGCAGTGCCTTTACCGGGGCAGGGAACACTGAAGCTTTCTTT; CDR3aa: CSAFTGAGNTEAFF
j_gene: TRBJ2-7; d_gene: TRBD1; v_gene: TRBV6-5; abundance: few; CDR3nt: TGTGCCAGCAGTTACCTGGGACAGGGGGCGGACGAGCAGTACTTC; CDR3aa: CASSYLGQGADEQYF
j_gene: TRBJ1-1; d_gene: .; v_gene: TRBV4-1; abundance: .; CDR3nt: TGCGCCAGCAGCCAAACAGGGAGCGGGGTCTGGAACACTGAAGCTTTCTTT; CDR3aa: CASSQTGSGVWNTEAFF
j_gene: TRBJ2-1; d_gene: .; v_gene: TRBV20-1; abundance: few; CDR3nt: TGCAGGGGTATTGGTGTCGGGTCCTACAATGAGCAGTTCTTC; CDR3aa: CRGIGVGSYNEQFF
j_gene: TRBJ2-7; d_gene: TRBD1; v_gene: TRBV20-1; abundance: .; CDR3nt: TGCAGTGCTACCACAGTTTGGGGACAGGATCCCTACGAGCAGTACTTC; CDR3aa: CSATTVWGQDPYEQYF
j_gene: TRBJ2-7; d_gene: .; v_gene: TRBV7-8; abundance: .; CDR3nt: TGTGCCAGCAGCTTAGGGACTACAGGGGAGCAGTACTTC; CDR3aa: CASSLGTTGEQYF
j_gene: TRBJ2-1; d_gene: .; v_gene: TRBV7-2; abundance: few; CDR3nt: TGTGCCAGCATCCCAGCCATCAGCTCCTACAATGAGCAGTTCTTC; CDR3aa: CASIPAISSYNEQFF
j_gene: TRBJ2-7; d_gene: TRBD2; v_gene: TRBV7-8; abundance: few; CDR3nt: TGTGCCAGCAGCTTAAAATTAGCGGGAGGATTGGAGCAGTACTTC; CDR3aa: CASSLKLAGGLEQYF
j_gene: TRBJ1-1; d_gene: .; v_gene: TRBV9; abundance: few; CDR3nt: TGTGCCAGCAGCCTGTCTGGCGGGGAGAACACTGAAGCTTTCTTT; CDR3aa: CASSLSGGENTEAFF
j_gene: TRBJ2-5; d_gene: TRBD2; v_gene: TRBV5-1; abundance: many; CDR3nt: TGCGCCAGCAGCTTTAGGACTAGCGGGGACCGGACCGTCAGCTTC; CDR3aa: CASSFRTSGDRTVSF
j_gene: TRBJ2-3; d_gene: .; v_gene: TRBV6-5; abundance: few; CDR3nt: TGTGCCAGCAGTTACTCGGGCGGTCGAATTAGCACAGATACGCAGTATTTT; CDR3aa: CASSYSGGRISTDTQYF
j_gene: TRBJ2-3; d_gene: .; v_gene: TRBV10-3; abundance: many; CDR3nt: TGTGCCATCAGTGAGTCGGGGGTTGCGGATACGCAGTATTTT; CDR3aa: CAISESGVADTQYF
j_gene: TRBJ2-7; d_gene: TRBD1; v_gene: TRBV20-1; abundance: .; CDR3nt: TGCAGTGCTAGGCTTACAGGGGTGAAGACCTACGAGCAGTACTTC; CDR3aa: CSARLTGVKTYEQYF